This TCR beta chain was sequenced during a study of CD8 T cells in Susac syndrome. The CDR3 runs 14 residues. Germline V lookup: CDR1 MNHNS, CDR2 SASEGT. The V end was cut by 3 bases, the J end by 1 base, with 9 bases between. With random hexamers, about 0.45 to 1 ug RNA was reverse transcribed. An immunoSEQ multiplex PCR generated amplified TCR beta CDR3 products spanning 54 Vbeta and 13 Jbeta. From the immunoSEQ multiplex PCR reads, TCRdb called clonotypes with MiXCR, one entry per CDR3 protein. This table has approximately 130,000 distinct CDR3 sequences, under 95% appearing once. TCR beta was sequenced from blood CD8+ and CD4+ T cells. Control patients had untreated stable or active relapsing-remitting multiple sclerosis by revised McDonald criteria. The authors negatively isolated CD8+ and CD4+ T cells and FACS-enriched TEMRA cells.

The chain recombines TRBV6-1 with TRBJ1-1; tentatively, D is TRBD1 (5 bases). This clonotype was sampled from a human donor with multiple sclerosis. Sequencing used CD8+ T cells from PBMCs. The CDR3: CASSEGGANTEAFF. DNA for the CDR3: TGTGCCAGCAGTGAGGGGGGTGCGAACACTGAAGCTTTCTTT.